This TCR beta chain emerged from a study of T cells after yellow fever vaccination. The CDR3 is 13 residues long. Germline V gene data show CDR1 as GTSNPN and CDR2 as SVGIG (reference sequence). V was trimmed by 2 bases and J by 7 bases, leaving 9 bases between them. One entry per CDR3 protein results from TCRdb running MiXCR on the 5' RACE reads. Of 150,000 or so distinct CDR3 sequences detected, less than 9% appear once; the ten largest clones hold more than 2.5%. This clonotype was seen only a few times. This receptor was obtained from a man younger than 35 who received the YFV17D yellow fever vaccine. Specimen: CD4+ T cells sorted from PBMCs, collected 5 to 6 days after the first yellow fever vaccination. The V call is TRBV30, the J call TRBJ1-6; no reliable D call. The CDR3 here is CAWSPDDNSPLHF. CDR3 coding DNA: TGTGCCTGGAGTCCGGACGACAATTCACCCCTCCACTTT.